Below, 25 T cell receptor beta chains from the same sample are listed, as sequenced in a study of blood T cell repertoires in COVID-19. This table comes from immunoSEQ multiplex PCR, and its TCRdb copy is limited to in-frame clones, with some not included. The table records about 270,000 clones, approximately 89% of them present only once. Source material: PBMCs or T cells enriched from blood (not recorded which). These receptor sequences come from a man aged 40-55 years who had been exposed to COVID-19.

This chain connects TRBV18 to TRBJ1-1, with D possibly being TRBD1 (6 bases). This CDR3 spans 14 amino acids. Germline loops: CDR1 KGHSH, CDR2 LQKENI. V dropped 2 bases and J dropped 3 bases, with 10 bases sitting between them. The CDR3 is CASSPSRGDTEAFF. The CDR3 coding sequence is TGTGCCAGCTCACCATCCAGGGGTGACACTGAAGCTTTCTTT.

V usage is TRBV12-3 or TRBV12-4 and J usage is TRBJ2-2; a possible D gene is TRBD1 (6 bases). V lost 8 bases to trimming and J lost 7 bases, with 14 bases between them. CDR3 length: 13 amino acids. In DNA, the CDR3 is TGTGCCAGCGCCCTAGGGGGTGGCGGGGAGCTGTTTTTT. Translated: CASALGGGGELFF.

The chain is built from TRBV18 and TRBJ2-1; 11 bases agree with TRBD2. From germline, CDR1 is KGHSH and CDR2 LQKENI. Trimming removed 4 bases from V and 4 bases from J; junction bases left unmatched: 9. The CDR3 is 17 residues long. CDR3 DNA sequence: TGTGCCAGCTCACACTACCAACTAGCGGGAGTTTACAATGAGCAGTTCTTC. This encodes CASSHYQLAGVYNEQFF.

This chain links TRBV11-3 with TRBJ2-7, with D perhaps matching TRBD1 (6 bases). The CDR3 is 15 residues long. Germline CDR1 is SGHNT and CDR2 is YENEEA. V was pared by 5 bases and J by 6 bases, with 20 bases between. CDR3 nucleotides: TGTGCCAGCAGCCCGTTACAGGGCCTAATATCCGAGCAGTACTTC. Translating it yields CASSPLQGLISEQYF.

This clone was counted a few times. The chain combines TRBV7-6 with TRBJ1-3; 9 positions match TRBD1. V lost 1 base and J lost 0; bases outside the gene matches: 4. The CDR3 consists of 17 residues. Looked up from germline, CDR1 is SGHVS and CDR2 is FNYEAQ. The CDR3 region has the DNA TGTGCCAGCAGCTTAGTAACAGGGGGCGCCTCTGGAAACACCATATATTTT. Translated: CASSLVTGGASGNTIYF.

The chain uses TRBV28 and TRBJ1-2; D might be TRBD1 (5 bases). CDR1 MDHEN and CDR2 SYDVKM come from the germline V gene. The CDR3 contains 14 residues. The ends were cut back, 5 bases at V and 8 bases at J, with 18 bases in the middle. Here the CDR3 DNA reads TGTGCCAGCAGTCGGGGGTTGGACCGCGGAGGCTACACCTTC. It codes for CASSRGLDRGGYTF.

The genes are TRBV10-3 and TRBJ2-1; maybe TRBD2 (5 bases). CDR1 ENHRY and CDR2 SYGVKD come from the germline V gene. The CDR3 runs 11 residues. V gave up 8 bases and J gave up 8 bases, with 10 bases separating them. CDR3 nucleotide sequence: TGTGCCATCTTGAAGGAGGATGAGCAGTTCTTC. It is translated as CAILKEDEQFF.

The J gene is TRBJ1-4, the V gene TRBV7-9, with D hard to call. The CDR3 has 12 amino acids. In germline, CDR1 is SEHNR, CDR2 FQNEAQ (reference sequence). Trimming took 11 bases from V and 2 from J, leaving 9 bases between them. Here the CDR3 DNA reads TGTGCCGTCGGTATGACTAATGAAAAACTGTTTTTT. It translates to CAVGMTNEKLFF. Drawing the rest from reference TRBV7-9 and TRBJ1-4, the complete variable domain is DTGVSQNPRHKITKRGQNVTFRCDPISEHNRLYWYRQTLGQGPEFLTYFQNEAQLEKSRLLSDRFSAERPKGSFSTLEIQRTEQGDSAMYLCAVGMTNEKLFFGSGTQLSVL.

The chain is built from TRBV7-2 and TRBJ2-7, with TRBD1 matching over 7 bases. V shed 3 bases and J 4 bases; nucleotides not matched to a gene: 9. The CDR3 runs 15 residues. CDR1 is SGHTA, CDR2 FQGNSA, per germline. The CDR3 DNA reads as TGTGCCAGCAGCTTCTCGTCAGGGGGTACTTACGAGCAGTACTTC. It specifies CASSFSSGGTYEQYF.

V is TRBV7-9 and J is TRBJ2-1; 12 bases line up with TRBD2. CDR1 and CDR2 from the germline V gene are SEHNR and FQNEAQ (reference sequence). The CDR3 is 13 amino acids. The junction had 2 bases not matched to a gene; V was cut back by 10 bases and J by 4 bases. The CDR3 sequence: CATGTSGYNEQFF. The CDR3 DNA reads TGTGCCACCGGGACTAGCGGGTACAATGAGCAGTTCTTC.

The chain uses TRBV9 and TRBJ1-1; D is ambiguous. Per germline, CDR1 SGDLS and CDR2 YYNGEE. CDR3 size: 12 residues. V lost 0 bases to trimming and J lost 11 bases, with 11 bases between them. The CDR3 reads CASSVGSRRAFF. For the CDR3, the DNA is TGTGCCAGCAGCGTAGGGAGCCGGCGGGCTTTCTTT.

V usage is TRBV5-1 and J usage is TRBJ2-7, with 8 bases aligning to TRBD2. CDR1 SGHRS and CDR2 YFSETQ come from the germline V gene. The trim removed 2 bases at V and 0 bases at J, leaving 1 base unmatched. This CDR3 contains 14 residues. In DNA form, the CDR3 reads TGCGCCAGCAGCTTCACTAGCGGCTCCTACGAGCAGTACTTC. Translating it yields CASSFTSGSYEQYF. The complete variable domain, with remaining parts taken from reference TRBV5-1 and TRBJ2-7, reads KAGVTQTPRYLIKTRGQQVTLSCSPISGHRSVSWYQQTPGQGLQFLFEYFSETQRNKGNFPGRFSGRQFSNSRSEMNVSTLELGDSALYLCASSFTSGSYEQYFGPGTRLTVT.

The chain employs TRBV19 and TRBJ2-1; D gene unclear. This CDR3 is 15 amino acids long. From germline, CDR1 is LNHDA and CDR2 SQIVND (reference sequence). V lost 1 base to trimming and J lost 1 base, with 8 bases between them. The CDR3 bases are TGTGCCAGTAGTATAGGTAGCCAGTCCTACAATGAGCAGTTCTTC. Its protein is CASSIGSQSYNEQFF.

This sequence joins TRBV6-4 and TRBJ2-1, with 7 bases that match TRBD2. The J segment lost 2 bases and the V segment lost 4 bases, leaving 5 bases of the junction unmatched. CDR1 and CDR2 from the germline V gene are MRHNA and SNTAGT. The CDR3 extends over 15 amino acids. The CDR3 loop is CASSVSGGAYNEQFF. The CDR3 DNA reads TGTGCCAGCAGTGTAAGTGGGGGGGCCTACAATGAGCAGTTCTTC.

This chain connects TRBV19 to TRBJ2-1, with 8 bases lining up with TRBD2. The CDR3 is 15 amino acids. Germline assignment: CDR1 LNHDA and CDR2 SQIVND (reference sequence). V was pared by 5 bases and J by 7 bases, with 10 bases of the junction left unmatched. Here the CDR3 DNA reads TGTGCCAGTAGTCCAACTAGCGGAGGGGGGAATGAGCAGTTCTTC. This codes for CASSPTSGGGNEQFF.

V and J are TRBV4-1 and TRBJ2-7; D might be TRBD2 (5 bases). V lost 0 bases and J 0 bases, leaving 12 bases between the germline ends. The germline gives CDR1 MGHRA, CDR2 YSYEKL. This CDR3 region has 16 residues. CDR3 region: CASSQEGVGISYEQYF. Here the CDR3 DNA reads TGCGCCAGCAGCCAAGAGGGAGTCGGGATCTCCTACGAGCAGTACTTC.

The V and J genes are TRBV4-1 and TRBJ2-7; TRBD2 agrees at 7 bases. The V gene end was trimmed by 2 bases and the J gene end by 7 bases; junction bases not matched to a gene: 14. Germline lookup yields CDR1 MGHRA and CDR2 YSYEKL. CDR3 length: 16 residues. Written as DNA, the CDR3 is TGCGCCAGCAGCCAATTAGGAGCGGGATATACGCGGGAGCAGTACTTC. This encodes CASSQLGAGYTREQYF.

The rearrangement joins TRBV5-6 to TRBJ1-6; 9 bases fit TRBD1. In germline, CDR1 is SGHDT, CDR2 YYEEEE. V was clipped by 4 bases and J by 9 bases; unmatched bases: 5. The CDR3 totals 14 residues. The CDR3 DNA is TGTGCCAGCAGCCCCGGGACAGGGTCTTCACCCCTCCACTTT. It encodes CASSPGTGSSPLHF.

J is TRBJ1-1 and V is TRBV28, with 7 bases matching TRBD1. In germline, CDR1 is MDHEN, CDR2 SYDVKM. The CDR3 is 14 residues long. The V gene end was trimmed by 6 bases and the J gene end by 3 bases; junction bases not matched to a gene: 7. CDR3 nucleotides: TGTGCCAGCAGACGACGGGACAGTTACACTGAAGCTTTCTTT. Its protein is CASRRRDSYTEAFF.

The rearrangement uses TRBV28 and TRBJ1-5; no definite D call. Per the germline V gene, CDR1 is MDHEN and CDR2 is SYDVKM. This CDR3 has 14 residues. V dropped 7 bases and J dropped 5 bases, with 15 bases sitting between them. CDR3 sequence: CASTYGQAYQPQHF. DNA of the CDR3: TGTGCCAGCACCTACGGTCAGGCCTATCAGCCCCAGCATTTT.

The V call is TRBV5-1, the J call TRBJ1-2; D is undetermined. CDR1 is SGHRS and CDR2 is YFSETQ in the germline V gene. Trimming removed 1 base at V and 3 bases at J, with 7 bases between. The length of the CDR3 is 13 residues. CDR3: CASSLNQDYGYTF. The CDR3 DNA reads as TGCGCCAGCAGCTTGAACCAGGACTATGGCTACACCTTC.

This chain uses TRBV5-4 with TRBJ1-1, with a tentative D call TRBD1 (5 bases). Germline CDR1 reads SGHNT; CDR2 reads YYREEE (reference sequence). The V end was cut by 0 bases, the J end by 1 base, with 10 bases between. The CDR3 is 15 residues long. Here the CDR3 reads CASSLDAGKNTEAFF. CDR3 coding DNA: TGTGCCAGCAGCTTGGATGCAGGGAAGAACACTGAAGCTTTCTTT.

V and J are TRBV4-1 and TRBJ1-2; 7 bases fit TRBD1. After removal of 4 bases from V and 4 bases from J, the junction contained 6 bases not matched to a gene. CDR1 is MGHRA and CDR2 is YSYEKL in the germline V gene. CDR3 length: 14 residues. In nucleotides, the CDR3 is TGCGCCAGCAGCCGAGAGGGGGCCGGCTATGGCTACACCTTC. It yields the protein CASSREGAGYGYTF.

A word on this clone: Other DNA sequences of this sample code for an identical CDR3. The chain uses TRBV9 and TRBJ2-2; D may be TRBD1 (5 bases). Per the germline V gene, CDR1 is SGDLS and CDR2 is YYNGEE. The CDR3 has 15 residues. V was shortened by 2 bases and J by 0 bases, with 8 bases between the two germline ends. CDR3 sequence: CASSVGLANTGELFF. In DNA, the CDR3 is TGTGCCAGCAGCGTGGGGCTAGCGAACACCGGGGAGCTGTTTTTT.

J is TRBJ2-6 and V is TRBV9; D may be TRBD2 (6 bases). Germline V gives CDR1 SGDLS, CDR2 YYNGEE. Trimming cost V 1 base and J 0 bases, with 17 bases left between them. The CDR3 contains 19 residues. The CDR3, as DNA: TGTGCCAGCAGCGTAACTAGCTCTAGGCAAGACTCTGGGGCCAACGTCCTGACTTTC. Translation gives CASSVTSSRQDSGANVLTF.